The 18 T cell receptor beta chains presented below share a single source sample, sequenced in a study of T cells in localized non-small cell lung cancer. Profiling relied on immunoSEQ multiplex PCR, and the TCRdb table lists in-frame clones only, not all of them. The repertoire includes about 19,000 clones, 75% to 95% of them detected once, and about 4.2% sits in the top ten. The input for sequencing was peripheral blood, taken before any cancer treatment. The origin of the receptors is a male donor aged 60 or over with stage I squamous cell lung carcinoma.

This clone was seen a single time. The V and J genes are TRBV5-6 and TRBJ1-1; no definite D call. This CDR3 region has 15 residues. The V end was cut by 3 bases, the J end by 4 bases, with 16 bases between. CDR1 and CDR2 from the germline V gene are SGHDT and YYEEEE. This CDR3 reads CASSYAGSWGTEAFF. The CDR3 region has the DNA TGTGCCAGCAGCTACGCCGGGTCCTGGGGCACTGAAGCTTTCTTT.

The rearrangement joins TRBV6-5 to TRBJ2-1; D is possibly TRBD2 (5 bases). CDR3 length: 16 amino acids. Trimming removed 3 bases from V and 3 bases from J, with 15 bases in between. Germline V CDR1 and CDR2: MNHEY, SVGAGI. CDR3 DNA: TGTGCCAGCAGTTATGAGCCGCGGGTAGACTACAATGAGCAGTTCTTC. This translates into CASSYEPRVDYNEQFF.

This chain uses TRBV28 with TRBJ1-3; maybe TRBD1 (6 bases). This CDR3 spans 17 amino acids. V was shortened by 2 bases and J by 0 bases, with 14 bases between the two germline ends. The germline V gene encodes CDR1 MDHEN and CDR2 SYDVKM. In DNA, the CDR3 is TGTGCCAGCAGTTTACCGCTGACAGGCCCCTCTGGAAACACCATATATTTT. As protein: CASSLPLTGPSGNTIYF.

This clone was seen only a few times. The chain has TRBV28 and TRBJ1-1; maybe TRBD1 (6 bases). The CDR3 has 14 residues. V was clipped by 7 bases and J by 3 bases, with 15 bases between them. Germline loops: CDR1 MDHEN, CDR2 SYDVKM. The CDR3 spells CASTLEGGDTEAFF. For the CDR3, the DNA is TGTGCCAGCACCCTGGAGGGGGGGGACACTGAAGCTTTCTTT.

The chain recombines TRBV30 with TRBJ2-5; 11 bases map to TRBD2. Germline values: CDR1 GTSNPN, CDR2 SVGIG (reference sequence). The CDR3 spans 13 residues. Unmatched junction bases numbered 1, after V lost 3 bases and J lost 4 bases. For the CDR3, the DNA is TGTGCCTGGAGACTAGCGGGAGTAGAGACCCAGTACTTC. Translating gives CAWRLAGVETQYF.

V is TRBV11-2 and J is TRBJ2-7; weak D call: TRBD1 (6 bases). Germline V gene lookup returns CDR1 SGHAT and CDR2 FQNNGV. There are 13 residues in the CDR3. The V end lost 4 bases, the J end lost 3 bases, and 10 bases lay between the germline ends. The CDR3 region is CASSSTGFYEQYF. The CDR3 DNA sequence: TGTGCCAGCAGCTCCACAGGGTTCTACGAGCAGTACTTC.

This clone was seen a single time. This chain joins TRBV28 and TRBJ2-5; D is ambiguous. Trimming cost V 2 bases and J 5 bases, with 6 bases left between them. In germline, CDR1 is MDHEN, CDR2 SYDVKM. This CDR3 is built from 12 residues. CDR3 protein: CASSLIHETQYF. In nucleotides, the CDR3 is TGTGCCAGCAGTTTAATTCATGAGACCCAGTACTTC.

The rearrangement uses TRBV9 and TRBJ2-3; TRBD2 is a possible D gene (7 bases). V was shortened by 2 bases and J by 0 bases, with 16 bases between the two germline ends. CDR1 and CDR2 (germline): SGDLS, YYNGEE. The CDR3 spans 17 residues. The DNA of the CDR3 is TGTGCCAGCAGCGTCCAGAGCGGGACATTTAGCACAGATACGCAGTATTTT. Protein product: CASSVQSGTFSTDTQYF.

This clone is a singleton in its sample. DNA of the CDR3: TGTGCCAGCGGACTAGCGGGAGCATTGGGCGGGGAGCTGTTTTTT. Protein: CASGLAGALGGELFF. The chain has TRBV19 and TRBJ2-2, with 13 bases matching TRBD2. J lost 7 bases, V lost 9 bases, and 8 bases had no gene match. The CDR3 has 15 amino acids. The germline CDR1 and CDR2 sequences are LNHDA and SQIVND (reference sequence).

This chain joins TRBV7-9 and TRBJ2-5; tentatively, D is TRBD1 or TRBD2 (6 bases each). The V gene's germline CDR1 is SEHNR and CDR2 FQNEAQ (reference sequence). V was pared by 1 base and J by 11 bases, with 17 bases between. The CDR3 is 14 amino acids. CDR3 in DNA: TGTGCCAGCAGCTTAGGGAAGACAGGAGGGGTGCAGTACTTC. Translated, it gives CASSLGKTGGVQYF. The entire variable domain, with the rest obtained from reference TRBV7-9 and TRBJ2-5, is as follows: DTGVSQNPRHKITKRGQNVTFRCDPISEHNRLYWYRQTLGQGPEFLTYFQNEAQLEKSRLLSDRFSAERPKGSFSTLEIQRTEQGDSAMYLCASSLGKTGGVQYFGPGTRLLVL.

The rearrangement joins TRBV6-5 to TRBJ2-1, with 12 bases identical to TRBD2. The length of the CDR3 is 16 residues. The germline V gene encodes CDR1 MNHEY and CDR2 SVGAGI. V lost 4 bases to trimming and J lost 6 bases; unmatched junction nucleotides: 7. The CDR3 is CASSFLRLAGANEQFF. The CDR3 DNA reads TGTGCCAGCAGTTTTCTTCGACTAGCGGGAGCCAATGAGCAGTTCTTC.

The chain links TRBV15 to TRBJ1-5, with D uncertain. The CDR3 extends over 12 amino acids. Germline V gives CDR1 LNHNV, CDR2 YYDKDF (reference sequence). V was pared by 0 bases and J by 8 bases, with 5 bases between. The CDR3 spells CATSRDVEPQHF. In DNA, the CDR3 is TGTGCCACCAGCAGAGATGTAGAGCCCCAGCATTTT.

The J gene is TRBJ2-5, the V gene TRBV18; D perhaps matches TRBD1 (5 bases). This CDR3 has 12 residues. The V and J ends lost 1 base and 5 bases respectively, with 5 bases between them. Germline CDR1 KGHSH, CDR2 LQKENI. CDR3 residues: CASSPQGETQYF. DNA of the CDR3: TGTGCCAGCTCACCACAGGGGGAGACCCAGTACTTC.

This chain links TRBV28 with TRBJ1-2; 8 bases match TRBD1. CDR1 and CDR2 (germline): MDHEN, SYDVKM. This CDR3 region has 13 residues. V gave up 4 bases and J gave up 5 bases; unmatched junction bases: 3. CDR3 residues: CASSSGQVYGYTF. The CDR3, as DNA: TGTGCCAGCAGTTCGGGACAGGTTTATGGCTACACCTTC.

The CDR3 sequence: CASSQGLAGTDTQYF. The CDR3 region has the DNA TGCGCCAGCAGTCAAGGACTAGCGGGCACAGATACGCAGTATTTT. The rearrangement links TRBV10-1 to TRBJ2-3; 10 bases fit TRBD2. Trimming removed 5 bases from V and 1 base from J; junction bases left unmatched: 3. This CDR3 has 15 residues. The V gene's germline CDR1 is WNHNN and CDR2 SYGVQD (reference sequence).

This chain links TRBV7-2 with TRBJ2-2; unclear D gene. Trimming removed 5 bases at V and 0 bases at J, with 16 bases between. Germline values: CDR1 SGHTA, CDR2 FQGNSA. This CDR3 comprises 17 residues. The CDR3 protein is CASSPRARSPNTGELFF. The CDR3, as DNA: TGTGCCAGCAGCCCGAGAGCCAGGAGCCCGAACACCGGGGAGCTGTTTTTT.

The chain carries TRBV2 and TRBJ2-3; 9 bases align to TRBD1. This CDR3 has 15 residues. In germline, CDR1 is SNHLY, CDR2 FYNNEI. The ends lost 8 bases at V and 3 bases at J; junction bases unmatched: 9. As DNA, the CDR3 is TGTGCCAGCGATGGGACAGGGAAATATACAGATACGCAGTATTTT. It yields the protein CASDGTGKYTDTQYF.

The chain employs TRBV5-1 and TRBJ1-1, with TRBD1 as a possible D gene (6 bases). This CDR3 region has 14 residues. Germline CDR1 is SGHRS and CDR2 is YFSETQ. V shed 4 bases and J shed 6 bases, with 16 bases lying between them. CDR3 protein: CASSASLTGAEAFF. The CDR3 DNA reads as TGCGCCAGCAGCGCCTCCCTGACAGGCGCTGAAGCTTTCTTT.